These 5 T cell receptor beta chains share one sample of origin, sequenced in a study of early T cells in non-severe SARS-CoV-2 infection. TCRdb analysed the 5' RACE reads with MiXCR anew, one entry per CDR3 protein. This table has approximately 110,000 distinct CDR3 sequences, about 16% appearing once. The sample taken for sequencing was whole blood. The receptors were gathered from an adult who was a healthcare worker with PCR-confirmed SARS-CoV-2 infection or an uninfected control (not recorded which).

CDR3 region: CSAPGGRETQYF. Written as DNA, the CDR3 is TGCAGCGCTCCAGGGGGCCGGGAGACCCAGTACTTC. This chain joins TRBV29-1 and TRBJ2-5; TRBD1 agrees at 8 bases. The CDR3 contains 12 residues. Germline V lookup: CDR1 SQVTM, CDR2 ANQGSEA. J gave up 5 bases and V 7 bases, and 6 bases lay outside the gene matches.

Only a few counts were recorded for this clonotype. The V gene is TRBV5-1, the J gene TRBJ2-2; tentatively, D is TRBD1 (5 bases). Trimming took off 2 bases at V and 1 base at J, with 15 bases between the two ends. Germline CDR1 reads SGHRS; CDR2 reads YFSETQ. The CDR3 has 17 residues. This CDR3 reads CASSFGSGFGNTGELFF. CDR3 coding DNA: TGCGCCAGCAGCTTCGGATCAGGGTTTGGGAACACCGGGGAGCTGTTTTTT.

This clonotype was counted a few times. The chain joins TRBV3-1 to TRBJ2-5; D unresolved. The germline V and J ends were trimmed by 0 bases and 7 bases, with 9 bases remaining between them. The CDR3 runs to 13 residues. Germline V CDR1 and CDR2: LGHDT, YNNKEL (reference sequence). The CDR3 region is CASSQEGRGTQYF. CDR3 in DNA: TGTGCCAGCAGCCAAGAAGGAAGAGGGACCCAGTACTTC.

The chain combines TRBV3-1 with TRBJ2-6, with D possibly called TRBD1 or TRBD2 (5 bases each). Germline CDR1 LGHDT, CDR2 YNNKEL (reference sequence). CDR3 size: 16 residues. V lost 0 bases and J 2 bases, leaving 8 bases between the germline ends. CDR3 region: CASSQEGVAGANVLTF. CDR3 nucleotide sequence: TGTGCCAGCAGCCAAGAGGGGGTGGCTGGGGCCAACGTCCTGACTTTC.

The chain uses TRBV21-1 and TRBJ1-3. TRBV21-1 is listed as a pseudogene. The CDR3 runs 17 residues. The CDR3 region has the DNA TGTGCCAGCAGCATAGGCTCAGATAGGGTCCGTGGAAACACCATATATTTT. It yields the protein CASSIGSDRVRGNTIYF.